The following is a T cell receptor beta chain sequence with its context. Enrollment of patients from Seattle took place during active infection, with longitudinal follow-up. Per the original methods: Estimates of nucleated cell counts were drawn from the amplification of reference gene primers. Clones were sequenced by immunoSEQ multiplex PCR, and TCRdb holds only the in-frame ones, with some missing. That table gives V, J and clone size, and the DNA gave D and trimming. The data show some 270,000 clones, about 82% seen once. This entry comes from a study of blood T cell repertoires in COVID-19. Across the whole study: COVID-19 samples, acute and convalescent, were from the United States, Italy and Spain. Sample material is recorded as cDNA or gDNA derived from T cells, B-cell-depleted T cells, or PBMCs.

The ends lost 5 bases at V and 0 bases at J; junction bases unmatched: 6. Germline CDR1 and CDR2: KGHSH and LQKENI. CDR3 length: 18 amino acids. The specimen was peripheral blood. This TCR was sampled from a woman of 80 years or more with COVID-19, enrolled during active disease. V and J are TRBV18 and TRBJ2-1; TRBD2 matches 14 bases. The CDR3 loop reads CASSATSGGVSSYNEQFF. The CDR3 coding sequence is TGTGCCAGCTCAGCGACTAGCGGGGGGGTTAGCTCCTACAATGAGCAGTTCTTC.